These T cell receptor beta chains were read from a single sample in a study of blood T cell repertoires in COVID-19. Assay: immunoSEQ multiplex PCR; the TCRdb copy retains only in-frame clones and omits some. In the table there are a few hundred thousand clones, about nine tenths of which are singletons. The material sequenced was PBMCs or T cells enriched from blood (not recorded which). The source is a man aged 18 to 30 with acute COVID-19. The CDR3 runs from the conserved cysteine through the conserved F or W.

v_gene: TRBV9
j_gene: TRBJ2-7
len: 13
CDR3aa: CASSVAGRYEQYF

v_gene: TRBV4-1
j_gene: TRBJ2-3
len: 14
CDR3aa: CASSQTSGTDTQYF

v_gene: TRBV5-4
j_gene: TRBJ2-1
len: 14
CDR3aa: CASSLGGTGDEQFF

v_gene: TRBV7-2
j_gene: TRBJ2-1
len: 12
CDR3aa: CASSLSLGEQFF

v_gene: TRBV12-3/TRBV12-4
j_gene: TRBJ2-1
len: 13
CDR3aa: CASSLPSRNEQFF

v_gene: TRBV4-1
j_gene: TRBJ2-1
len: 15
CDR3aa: CASSQEPGGFYEQFF

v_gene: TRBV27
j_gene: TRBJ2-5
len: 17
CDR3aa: CASSSASGGARRETQYF

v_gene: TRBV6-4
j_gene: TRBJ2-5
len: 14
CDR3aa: CARYLAGDPETQYF

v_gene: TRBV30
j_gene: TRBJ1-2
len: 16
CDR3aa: CAWTLNWGSKAYGYTF

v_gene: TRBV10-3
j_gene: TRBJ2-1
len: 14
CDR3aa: CAISDGTSINEQFF

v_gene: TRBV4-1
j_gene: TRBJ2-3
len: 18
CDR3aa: CASSPLKPGTGGRDTQYF

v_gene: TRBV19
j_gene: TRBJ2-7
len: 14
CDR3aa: CASSIAGGSYEQYF

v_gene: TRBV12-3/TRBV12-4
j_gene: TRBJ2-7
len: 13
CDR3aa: CASSPQGGYEQYF